This T cell receptor (beta chain) stems from a study of CD8+ T cells in alopecia areata. Following RNA extraction, reverse transcription yielded cDNA that acted as the sequencing template. Measured with immunoSEQ multiplex PCR; TCRdb has only the in-frame clones, and not every one. The data hold 120,000 to 150,000 clones, with approximately 60% observed a single time. Study-level results: Scalp samples also yield sequences of resident alphabeta T cells from normal skin. Lesional scalp exceeded normal scalp in clonality, especially in alopecia totalis/universalis.

A remark on this clone: The antigen is not known.

The CDR3 length is 20 residues. Trimming cost V 3 bases and J 4 bases; bases outside gene matches: 17. CDR1 SQVTM and CDR2 ANQGSEA come from the germline V gene. This chain connects TRBV29-1 to TRBJ2-4; 14 nucleotides align to TRBD2. This clonotype originated in a human donor in good health. Sequences were obtained from CD8+ T cells sorted from blood. This CDR3 reads CSVEGRTSGRPGDTKNIQYF. The CDR3 DNA follows: TGCAGCGTTGAGGGGAGGACTAGCGGGAGGCCTGGGGATACTAAAAACATTCAGTACTTC.